These 26 T cell receptor beta chains came from one sample sequenced in a study of sequential checkpoint blockade in melanoma (dated 2019 in TCRdb). What this sample's treatment or condition label stands for: randomized to nivolumab then ipilimumab (arm A) or the reverse (arm B). Receptor libraries were prepared by the immunoSEQ multiplex PCR assay. TCRdb mirrors the immuneACCESS table, restricted to in-frame sequences. Some clones are absent from its copies; in checked studies, under half trace to an unresolved V gene, and the reason for the others is unknown. A total of tens of thousands of clones appear in this sample, more than 80% of them only once. The ten largest account for 9% to 15% of the sample. The source material was CD8+ T cells sorted from blood (inferred from file names), sampled from a patient given nivolumab and ipilimumab in sequence. The receptors were sampled from a human donor with melanoma.

The chain recombines TRBV27 with TRBJ2-7; TRBD2 aligns across 8 bases. This CDR3 has 14 amino acids. The V and J ends lost 1 base and 6 bases, in that order; junction bases with no gene match: 5. Per the germline V gene, CDR1 is MNHEY and CDR2 is SMNVEV (reference sequence). The CDR3 coding sequence is TGTGCCAGCAGTTTATTACTAGCGGAGCTCGAGCAGTACGTC. As protein: CASSLLLAELEQYV.

This clone is termed medium-sized. The rearrangement uses TRBV5-1 and TRBJ1-2; 7 nucleotides agree with TRBD1. The V segment lost 0 bases and the J segment 4 bases; nucleotides outside the gene matches: 6. The CDR3 is 15 amino acids. In germline, CDR1 is SGHRS, CDR2 YFSETQ. The CDR3 DNA is TGCGCCAGCAGCTTGGCCTCGACAGGGTTCTATGGCTACACCTTC. Encoded protein: CASSLASTGFYGYTF.

The genes are TRBV29-1 and TRBJ2-5; 8 nucleotides line up with TRBD2. The germline V gene encodes CDR1 SQVTM and CDR2 ANQGSEA. The CDR3 extends over 14 amino acids. The V and J ends lost 6 bases and 5 bases, in that order; junction bases with no gene match: 11. The CDR3 spells CSVREAGGGETQYF. The CDR3, as DNA: TGCAGCGTACGTGAGGCGGGAGGTGGGGAGACCCAGTACTTC. The full variable domain, completed using reference TRBV29-1 and TRBJ2-5, is SAVISQKPSRDICQRGTSLTIQCQVDSQVTMMFWYRQQPGQSLTLIATANQGSEATYESGFVIDKFPISRPNLTFSTLTVSNMSPEDSSIYLCSVREAGGGETQYFGPGTRLLVL.

J is TRBJ2-5 and V is TRBV7-9, with 8 nucleotides matching TRBD2. Germline CDR1 reads SEHNR; CDR2 reads FQNEAQ (reference sequence). This CDR3 contains 13 residues. Unmatched junction bases numbered 1, after V lost 4 bases and J lost 3 bases. The CDR3: CASSSGLEETQYF. The CDR3 DNA sequence: TGTGCCAGCAGCTCGGGACTAGAAGAGACCCAGTACTTC.

CDR3 DNA: TGTGCCAGCAGTTTAACCGGGCTAGCGACTTACGAGCAGTACTTC. Protein sequence: CASSLTGLATYEQYF. The V gene is TRBV28, the J gene TRBJ2-7, with a possible D match to TRBD2 (6 bases). Germline V CDR1 and CDR2: MDHEN, SYDVKM. V was trimmed by 2 bases and J by 4 bases, leaving 15 bases between them. This CDR3 is 15 amino acids long.

The chain carries TRBV6-1 and TRBJ2-2; 8 bases fit TRBD1. V shed 3 bases and J 2 bases; nucleotides not matched to a gene: 8. This CDR3 has 17 amino acids. Per the germline V gene, CDR1 is MNHNS and CDR2 is SASEGT. CDR3 nucleotide sequence: TGTGCCAGCAGTGATACACCGGGACAGGTTAACACCGGGGAGCTGTTTTTT. Translation: CASSDTPGQVNTGELFF.

This chain links TRBV28 with TRBJ1-2, with 9 bases matching TRBD1. After removal of 3 bases from V and 4 bases from J, the junction contained 6 bases not matched to a gene. This CDR3 comprises 15 residues. Germline V CDR1 and CDR2: MDHEN, SYDVKM. The CDR3 here is CASSLRLTGGYGYTF. CDR3 nucleotide sequence: TGTGCCAGCAGTTTGCGCCTGACAGGGGGCTATGGCTACACCTTC.

The gene calls are TRBV6-5 and TRBJ2-1; the match to TRBD2 covers 10 bases. This CDR3 is 13 amino acids long. V lost 8 bases to trimming and J lost 8 bases; unmatched junction nucleotides: 6. Germline-derived CDR1 and CDR2 are MNHEY and SVGAGI. The DNA of the CDR3 is TGTGCCAGCTCGGGACTAGCGAGTTATGAGCAGTTCTTC. It is translated as CASSGLASYEQFF.

This chain connects TRBV6-5 to TRBJ2-7, with TRBD1 matching over 7 bases. From germline, CDR1 is MNHEY and CDR2 SVGAGI. This CDR3 region has 13 residues. V was pared by 2 bases and J by 3 bases, with 1 base of the junction left unmatched. In DNA form, the CDR3 reads TGTGCCAGCAGTTACGGACAGGTCTACGAGCAGTACTTC. Translating it yields CASSYGQVYEQYF.

The DNA of the CDR3 is TGTGCCAGCAGCTTTGGGGCGGGGGAGCAGTACGTC. Translating gives CASSFGAGEQYV. The chain joins TRBV5-6 to TRBJ2-7; D may be TRBD2 (6 bases). The V gene's germline CDR1 is SGHDT and CDR2 YYEEEE. V was pared by 2 bases and J by 7 bases, with 10 bases between. The CDR3 loop spans 12 amino acids.

This chain joins TRBV7-9 and TRBJ2-1; possibly TRBD2 for D (5 bases). Germline CDR1 and CDR2: SEHNR and FQNEAQ (reference sequence). CDR3 length: 13 residues. V was trimmed by 8 bases and J by 0 bases, leaving 8 bases between them. The CDR3 coding sequence is TGTGCCAGCGGGGAGACCTCCTACAATGAGCAGTTCTTC. It codes for CASGETSYNEQFF.

V is TRBV7-8 and J is TRBJ1-1; tentatively, D is TRBD1 (5 bases). There are 13 residues in the CDR3. V lost 8 bases, J lost 6 bases, and 16 bases lay in between. Germline CDR1 reads SGHVS; CDR2 reads FQNEAQ. CDR3 protein: CASAGGVGPEAFF. DNA for the CDR3: TGTGCCAGCGCTGGGGGGGTGGGGCCTGAAGCTTTCTTT.

CDR3 amino acids: CASSFGLAGVPYNEQFF. CDR3 in DNA: TGTGCCAGCAGTTTTGGACTAGCGGGAGTTCCCTACAATGAGCAGTTCTTC. The chain carries TRBV27 and TRBJ2-1; 13 nucleotides line up with TRBD2. Germline V CDR1 and CDR2: MNHEY, SMNVEV (reference sequence). Trimming removed 3 bases from V and 2 bases from J; junction bases left unmatched: 4. This CDR3 is built from 17 residues.

CDR3 loop: CASSESVGGRGTSNYGYTF. The CDR3 DNA follows: TGCGCCAGCAGTGAGTCGGTGGGAGGGAGAGGGACCTCCAACTATGGCTACACCTTC. This chain joins TRBV10-2 and TRBJ1-2; the D gene is possibly TRBD1 (5 bases). The V gene's germline CDR1 is WSHSY and CDR2 SAAADI. The CDR3 runs 19 residues. The V end was cut by 0 bases, the J end by 2 bases, with 22 bases between.

The CDR3 nucleotides read TGTGCCAGCAGCCCCTGGACTAGCGGGAGCGCGTACGAGCAGTACTTC. Translated, it gives CASSPWTSGSAYEQYF. The chain uses TRBV5-4 and TRBJ2-7, with 13 bases identical to TRBD2. Germline CDR1 and CDR2: SGHNT and YYREEE (reference sequence). The V gene end was trimmed by 4 bases and the J gene end by 4 bases; junction bases not matched to a gene: 8. CDR3 length: 16 amino acids.

V usage is TRBV5-6 and J usage is TRBJ2-7; maybe TRBD2 (5 bases). Germline V gene lookup returns CDR1 SGHDT and CDR2 YYEEEE. The CDR3 covers 13 residues. Trimming pared 1 base from V and 0 bases from J, leaving 5 bases between. CDR3 sequence: CASSLRGSYEQYF. The CDR3 region has the DNA TGTGCCAGCAGCTTGCGGGGCTCCTACGAGCAGTACTTC.

In its sample, this clone was seen a few times. J is TRBJ2-3 and V is TRBV10-1; a possible D gene is TRBD1 (5 bases). Trimming left V 4 bases short and J 2 bases short, with 16 bases between. Germline values: CDR1 WNHNN, CDR2 SYGVQD (reference sequence). The CDR3 has 16 residues. The CDR3 DNA is TGCGCCAGCAGTGCAACAACGACAGTATACACAGATACGCAGTATTTT. Protein sequence: CASSATTTVYTDTQYF.

The V call is TRBV28, the J call TRBJ2-2, with D possibly matching TRBD1 (5 bases). The CDR3 runs 16 residues. From germline, CDR1 is MDHEN and CDR2 SYDVKM. V lost 2 bases, J lost 5 bases, and 15 bases lay in between. CDR3 nucleotides: TGTGCCAGCAGTTTAGGACACCGCATACGGACCGGGGAGCTGTTTTTT. Protein sequence: CASSLGHRIRTGELFF.

This chain connects TRBV28 to TRBJ1-1; no reliable D call. Germline V CDR1 and CDR2: MDHEN, SYDVKM. This CDR3 is 14 amino acids long. Trimming removed 6 bases at V and 3 bases at J, with 14 bases between. The CDR3 spells CASSLIRVDTEAFF. In DNA form, the CDR3 reads TGTGCCAGCAGCCTGATCCGGGTGGACACTGAAGCTTTCTTT.

The chain joins TRBV18 to TRBJ2-5, with a tentative D call TRBD1 (5 bases). CDR3 size: 15 residues. With 6 bases removed from V and 5 bases from J, the gap between germline ends came to 19 bases. Germline V CDR1 and CDR2: KGHSH, LQKENI. CDR3: CASSPESQVEETQYF. CDR3 sequence (DNA): TGTGCCAGCTCCCCGGAATCACAGGTCGAGGAGACCCAGTACTTC.

V gene TRBV5-1 combines with J gene TRBJ2-5; TRBD2 matches at 13 bases. The ends lost 3 bases at V and 7 bases at J; junction bases unmatched: 6. Per the germline V gene, CDR1 is SGHRS and CDR2 is YFSETQ. The CDR3 consists of 15 residues. CDR3: CASSWTSGSAGTQYF. The CDR3 nucleotides are TGCGCCAGCAGCTGGACTAGCGGGAGCGCTGGGACCCAGTACTTC. The whole variable domain, filled in from reference TRBV5-1 and TRBJ2-5, reads KAGVTQTPRYLIKTRGQQVTLSCSPISGHRSVSWYQQTPGQGLQFLFEYFSETQRNKGNFPGRFSGRQFSNSRSEMNVSTLELGDSALYLCASSWTSGSAGTQYFGPGTRLLVL.

The J gene is TRBJ1-2, the V gene TRBV5-4; D may be TRBD1 (6 bases). The CDR3 loop spans 17 amino acids. Per germline, CDR1 SGHNT and CDR2 YYREEE (reference sequence). Trimming shortened V by 2 bases and J by 3 bases, and 20 bases separated the two germline ends. The CDR3 coding sequence is TGTGCCAGCAGCTTAGGTGTTTCGGCAGGGGCCTACTATGGCTACACCTTC. Protein: CASSLGVSAGAYYGYTF.

The rearrangement links TRBV6-5 to TRBJ2-7, with a tentative D call TRBD2 (5 bases). CDR1 MNHEY and CDR2 SVGAGI come from the germline V gene. Between the trimmed V and J ends, which lost 2 bases and 8 bases, there was a span of 13 bases. The length of the CDR3 is 13 residues. The CDR3 coding sequence is TGTGCCAGCAGTTACGGCGTCTCCGGGAAGCAGTACGTC. This encodes CASSYGVSGKQYV.

The chain links TRBV27 to TRBJ1-2; 9 nucleotides agree with TRBD1. J gave up 4 bases and V 0 bases, and 3 bases lay outside the gene matches. The germline V gene has CDR1 MNHEY and CDR2 SMNVEV (reference sequence). The CDR3 is 15 amino acids. CDR3 in amino acids: CASSLSSTGGYGYTF. CDR3 coding DNA: TGTGCCAGCAGTTTATCGTCGACAGGGGGCTATGGCTACACCTTC.

This chain uses TRBV7-9 with TRBJ2-7; TRBD2 is a possible D gene (6 bases). Trimming shortened V by 4 bases and J by 3 bases, and 10 bases separated the two germline ends. This CDR3 comprises 13 residues. Germline assignment: CDR1 SEHNR and CDR2 FQNEAQ (reference sequence). Here the CDR3 reads CASSSTGGYEQYF. The CDR3 DNA sequence: TGTGCCAGCAGCTCCACCGGGGGCTACGAGCAGTACTTC.

The CDR3 DNA reads as TGTGCCAGCAGCTTAGGACAGGGAGTGGTGTACGAGCAGTACTTC. It encodes CASSLGQGVVYEQYF. This chain connects TRBV7-9 to TRBJ2-7; 7 bases fit TRBD1. The germline V gene encodes CDR1 SEHNR and CDR2 FQNEAQ (reference sequence). J was trimmed by 4 bases and V by 1 base; bases with no gene match: 7. The CDR3 spans 15 residues.